Given below is one T cell receptor beta chain in context. It has no known antigen specificity. Base qualities are missing; no much larger clone stands one base away. The sample is drawn from a study of T cell changes during pregnancy in multiple sclerosis (dated by TCRdb to the late 2010s). For the study in its entirety: Changes in the T cell repertoire over the course of pregnancy were examined in this study in women with multiple sclerosis.

According to the germline V gene (reference sequence), CDR1 reads GTSNPN and CDR2 reads SVGIG. Including cysteine and phenylalanine, the CDR3 has 17 amino acids. Here the CDR3 DNA is all that survives: 51 bases in frame from base 1. Trimming at the junction amounts to 4 bases on V and 1 base on J, and the germline ends lie 22 bases apart. The receptor library was made with the immunoSEQ multiplex PCR assay. The immuneACCESS repertoire file appears here via TCRdb, limited to in-frame rearrangements. These files lack a portion of the clones; in checked studies, under half of the deficit traces to unresolved V genes, and the cause of the others is not known. Recorded for this sample are some 110,000 clones; 80% to 95% of them occurred a single time. Of the sample, about 1.5% falls within the top ten clones.

The specimen comprised peripheral blood, sampled in the third trimester of pregnancy. This TCR was sampled from a female donor with multiple sclerosis, enrolled in a pregnancy study. Here the chain combines TRBV30 and TRBJ1-1; confidence is insufficient to name the D gene. CDR3 loop: CAWTKRAVTLPNTEAFF. The DNA is as follows: TGTGCCTGGACCAAGCGGGCAGTCACCCTGCCGAACACTGAAGCTTTCTTT.